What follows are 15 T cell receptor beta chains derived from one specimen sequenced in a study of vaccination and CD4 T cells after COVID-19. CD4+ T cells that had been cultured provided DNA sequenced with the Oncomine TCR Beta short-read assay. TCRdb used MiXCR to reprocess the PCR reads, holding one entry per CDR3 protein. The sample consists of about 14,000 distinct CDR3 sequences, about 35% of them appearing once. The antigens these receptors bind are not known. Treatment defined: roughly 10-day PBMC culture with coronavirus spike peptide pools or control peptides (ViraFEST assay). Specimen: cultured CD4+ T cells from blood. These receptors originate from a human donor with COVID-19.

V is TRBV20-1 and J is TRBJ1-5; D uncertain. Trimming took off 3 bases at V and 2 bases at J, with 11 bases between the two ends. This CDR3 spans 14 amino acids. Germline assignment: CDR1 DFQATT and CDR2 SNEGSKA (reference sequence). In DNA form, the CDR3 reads TGCAGTGCTAGGAGTATGATAGGCAATCAGCCCCAGCATTTT. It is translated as CSARSMIGNQPQHF.

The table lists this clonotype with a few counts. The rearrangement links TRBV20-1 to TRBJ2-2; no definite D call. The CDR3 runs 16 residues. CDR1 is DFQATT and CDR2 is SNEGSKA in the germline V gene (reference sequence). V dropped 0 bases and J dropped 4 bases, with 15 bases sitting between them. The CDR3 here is CSARDQVSTSTGELFF. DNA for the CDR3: TGCAGTGCTAGAGATCAGGTGTCAACTTCCACCGGGGAGCTGTTTTTT.

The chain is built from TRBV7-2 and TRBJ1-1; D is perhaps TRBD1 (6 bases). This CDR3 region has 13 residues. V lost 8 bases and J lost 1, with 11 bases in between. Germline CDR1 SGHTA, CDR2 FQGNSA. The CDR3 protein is CASAGQRNTEAFF. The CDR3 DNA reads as TGTGCCAGCGCCGGACAGCGGAACACTGAAGCTTTCTTT.

This CDR3 reads CASSRGLAGQGNTEAFF. For the CDR3, the DNA is TGTGCCAGCAGTAGGGGGTTGGCAGGCCAAGGGAACACTGAAGCTTTCTTT. The chain employs TRBV27 and TRBJ1-1; D may be TRBD1 (6 bases). V was clipped by 5 bases and J by 1 base, with 20 bases between them. In germline, CDR1 is MNHEY, CDR2 SMNVEV (reference sequence). This CDR3 has 17 amino acids.

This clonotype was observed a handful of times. CDR3 in DNA: TGTGCCAGCAGCAGGTCCCGGGAGACCCAGTACTTC. It encodes CASSRSRETQYF. The chain employs TRBV11-2 and TRBJ2-5; D is unclear. Between the trimmed V and J ends, which lost 5 bases and 5 bases, there was a span of 9 bases. Germline-derived CDR1 and CDR2 are SGHAT and FQNNGV. CDR3 length: 12 amino acids.

The CDR3 here is CASSLRGLGETQYF. As DNA, the CDR3 is TGCGCCAGCAGCTTGAGGGGGTTAGGGGAGACCCAGTACTTC. The rearrangement joins TRBV5-1 to TRBJ2-5; possible D gene TRBD1, 6 bases. CDR1 is SGHRS, CDR2 YFSETQ, per germline. The CDR3 consists of 14 residues. V shed 1 base and J shed 5 bases, with 12 bases lying between them.

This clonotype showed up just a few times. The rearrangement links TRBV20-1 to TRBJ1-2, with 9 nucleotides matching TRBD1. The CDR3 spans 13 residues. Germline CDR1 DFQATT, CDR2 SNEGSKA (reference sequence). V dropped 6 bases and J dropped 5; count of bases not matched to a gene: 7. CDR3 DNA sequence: TGCAGTGCCCCTAGGACAGGGGTGTATGGCTACACCTTC. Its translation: CSAPRTGVYGYTF.

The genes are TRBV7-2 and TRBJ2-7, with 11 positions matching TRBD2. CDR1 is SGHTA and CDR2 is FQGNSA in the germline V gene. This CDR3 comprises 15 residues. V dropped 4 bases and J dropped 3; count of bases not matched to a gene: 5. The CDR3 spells CASSSGLAGVYEQYF. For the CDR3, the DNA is TGTGCCAGCAGCTCCGGACTAGCGGGTGTCTACGAGCAGTACTTC.

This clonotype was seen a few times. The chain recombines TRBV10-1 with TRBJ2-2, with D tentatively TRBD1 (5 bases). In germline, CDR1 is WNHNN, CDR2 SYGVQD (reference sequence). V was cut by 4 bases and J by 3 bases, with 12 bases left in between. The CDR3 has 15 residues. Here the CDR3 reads CASSGRGRDTGELFF. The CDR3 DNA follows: TGCGCCAGCAGTGGAAGGGGTCGGGACACCGGGGAGCTGTTTTTT.

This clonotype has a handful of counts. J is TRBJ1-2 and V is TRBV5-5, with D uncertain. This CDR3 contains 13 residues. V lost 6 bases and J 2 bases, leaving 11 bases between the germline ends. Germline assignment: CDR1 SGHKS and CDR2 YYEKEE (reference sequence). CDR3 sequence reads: CASTPAGNYGYTF. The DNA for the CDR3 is TGTGCCAGCACCCCGGCAGGCAACTATGGCTACACCTTC.

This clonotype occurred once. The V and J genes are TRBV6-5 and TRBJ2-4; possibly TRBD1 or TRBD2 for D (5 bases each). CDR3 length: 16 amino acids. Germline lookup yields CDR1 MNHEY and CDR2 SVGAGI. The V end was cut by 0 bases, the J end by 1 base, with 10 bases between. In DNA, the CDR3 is TGTGCCAGCAGTTACTCAGAGGGGTTGGCCAAAAACATTCAGTACTTC. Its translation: CASSYSEGLAKNIQYF.

As DNA, the CDR3 is TGTGCCACCAGTGGTGTGGGTTCTAGCACAGATACGCAGTATTTT. This sequence encodes CATSGVGSSTDTQYF. This chain links TRBV24-1 with TRBJ2-3; D unclear. The CDR3 is made up of 15 amino acids. Per the germline V gene, CDR1 is KGHDR and CDR2 is SFDVKD. Trimming took 5 bases from V and 0 from J, leaving 11 bases between them.

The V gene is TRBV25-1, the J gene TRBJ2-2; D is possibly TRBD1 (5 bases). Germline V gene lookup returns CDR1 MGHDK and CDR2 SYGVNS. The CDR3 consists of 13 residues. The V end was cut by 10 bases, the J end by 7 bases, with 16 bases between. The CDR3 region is CATGRVLDGELFF. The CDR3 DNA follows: TGTGCCACCGGCAGGGTCTTGGACGGGGAGCTGTTTTTT.

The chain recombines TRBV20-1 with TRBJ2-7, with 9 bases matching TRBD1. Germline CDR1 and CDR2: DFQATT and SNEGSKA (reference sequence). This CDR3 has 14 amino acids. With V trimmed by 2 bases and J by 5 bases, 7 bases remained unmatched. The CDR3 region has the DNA TGCAGTGCTAGAAGGGGACAGGGCCACAACGAGCAGTACTTC. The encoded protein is CSARRGQGHNEQYF.

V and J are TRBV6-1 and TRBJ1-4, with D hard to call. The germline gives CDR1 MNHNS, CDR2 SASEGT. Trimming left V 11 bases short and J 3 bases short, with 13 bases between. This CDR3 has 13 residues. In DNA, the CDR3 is TGTGCCGTCACGAGACTGTCTAATGAAAAACTGTTTTTT. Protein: CAVTRLSNEKLFF.